This T cell receptor (beta chain) was sequenced for a study of blood T cell repertoires in COVID-19 (dated by TCRdb to the early 2020s). Regarding the complete study: Samples covering the acute and convalescent phases of COVID-19 were provided by collaborators in the United States, Italy and Spain. The prospective study material was composed of cDNA or gDNA derived from T cells, B-cell-depleted T cells, or PBMCs. Subjects who had been exposed to COVID-19, were actively infected with it, or had recovered from it provided the deeply sampled blood TCRbeta repertoires that made up the dataset. The repertoires were released in a freely available public database meant as a resource for research on the immune response to SARS-CoV-2. Samples were obtained from the ongoing ImmuneRACE study (first 160 participants) and from 1,000 to 1,500 subjects provided by 6 global collaborators. Nearly every sample came with metadata listing a de-identified subject ID, COVID-19 status, age in years and sex. Where available, HLA class I and class II types were taken from metadata supplied by the sample provider and were not determined by assay-based typing.

Collaborating institutions collected whole blood in K2EDTA tubes following their own protocols. For TCRbeta analysis, collaborators shipped samples as frozen whole blood, isolated PBMCs, or DNA extracted from either of those sample types. Here is what the overall study found, with its caveats: The amount of clinical and demographic metadata varied by source and participant and was provided uncurated.

In the case of this clone: Its binding antigen is unknown. No much larger clonotype is one base removed from it; base qualities were not supplied.

The immunoSEQ Assay, a bias-controlled multiplex PCR, was used to amplify TCRbeta CDR3 regions from genomic DNA. The original pipeline was this. The number of nucleated cells in each sample was estimated by amplification of reference gene primers within the assay. Sequence reads were collapsed and filtered to measure the absolute abundance of every unique TCRbeta CDR3 rearrangement. For each sample, productive Simpson clonality was calculated as the square root of Simpson's diversity index over productive rearrangements. As stored in TCRdb, this immuneACCESS dataset retains in-frame rearrangements with V and J assigned. A fraction of the clones does not appear; measured against another copy, unresolved V genes explain less than half of the discrepancy, and the remainder lacks a known reason. That table is the source of V, J and clone size, and D and trimming were worked out from the DNA. Across this sample there are roughly 190,000 clones, with around four fifths seen only once. The ten largest clones add up to approximately 15% of the sample.

CDR1 is given as ENHRY and CDR2 as SYGVKD, both from the germline V gene. The junction carries 15 bases between V and J, which are trimmed by 3 bases and 0 bases respectively. Spanning cysteine to phenylalanine, the CDR3 consists of 17 amino acids. Only the CDR3 portion is preserved as DNA: 51 bases, with reading frame beginning at the first base. The chain couples TRBV10-3 to TRBJ2-1, and perhaps TRBD1 as D gene, on 5 matching bases. This receptor was identified in a man aged 25-45 years with active or convalescent COVID-19. Sequencing input: peripheral blood. For the CDR3, the sequence is CAISDRGFSSSYNEQFF. The sequence in DNA is TGTGCCATCAGTGATAGGGGCTTCTCGAGCTCCTACAATGAGCAGTTCTTC.